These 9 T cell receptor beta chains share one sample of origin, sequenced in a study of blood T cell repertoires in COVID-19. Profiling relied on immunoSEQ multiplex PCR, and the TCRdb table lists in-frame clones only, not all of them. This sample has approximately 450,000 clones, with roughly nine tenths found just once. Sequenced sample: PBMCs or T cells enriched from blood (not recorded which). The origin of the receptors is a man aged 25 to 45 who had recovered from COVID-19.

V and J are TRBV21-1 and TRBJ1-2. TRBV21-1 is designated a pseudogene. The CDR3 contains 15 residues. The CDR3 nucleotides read TGTGCCAGCAGCAAAGCATGGGAGGGGGGTGGCGGCTACACCTTC. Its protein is CASSKAWEGGGGYTF.

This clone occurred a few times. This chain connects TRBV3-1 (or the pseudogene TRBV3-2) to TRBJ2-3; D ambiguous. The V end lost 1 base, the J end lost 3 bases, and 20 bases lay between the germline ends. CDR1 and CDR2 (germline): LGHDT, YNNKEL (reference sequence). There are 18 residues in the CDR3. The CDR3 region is CASSQVGVGFRLTDTQYF. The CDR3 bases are TGTGCCAGCAGCCAAGTAGGAGTTGGATTCCGACTGACAGATACGCAGTATTTT.

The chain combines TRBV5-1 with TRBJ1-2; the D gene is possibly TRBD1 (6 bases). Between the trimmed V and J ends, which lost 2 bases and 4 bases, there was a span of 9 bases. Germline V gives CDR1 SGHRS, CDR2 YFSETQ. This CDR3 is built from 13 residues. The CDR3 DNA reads TGCGCCAGCAGCTTCGTGGGGGCCTATGGCTACACCTTC. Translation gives CASSFVGAYGYTF.

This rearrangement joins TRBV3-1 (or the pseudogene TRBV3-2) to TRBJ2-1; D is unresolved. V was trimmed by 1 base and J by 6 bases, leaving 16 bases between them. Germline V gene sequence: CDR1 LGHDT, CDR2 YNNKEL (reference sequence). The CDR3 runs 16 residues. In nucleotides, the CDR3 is TGTGCCAGCAGCCAAGGGCTTACCAACGCGGCCAATGAGCAGTTCTTC. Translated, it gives CASSQGLTNAANEQFF.

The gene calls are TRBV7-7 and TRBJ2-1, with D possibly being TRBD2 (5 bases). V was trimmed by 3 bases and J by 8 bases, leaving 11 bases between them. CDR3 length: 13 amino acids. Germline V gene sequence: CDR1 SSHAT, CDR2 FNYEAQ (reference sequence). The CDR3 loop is CASSFRLGDEQFF. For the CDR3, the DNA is TGTGCCAGCAGCTTCAGGTTGGGAGATGAGCAGTTCTTC.

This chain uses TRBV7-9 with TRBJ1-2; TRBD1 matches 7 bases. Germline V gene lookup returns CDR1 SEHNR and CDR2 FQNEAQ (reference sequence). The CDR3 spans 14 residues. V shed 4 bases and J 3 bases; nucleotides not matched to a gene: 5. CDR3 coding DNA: TGTGCCAGCAGCTATGGGCAGGGGGACTATGGCTACACCTTC. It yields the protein CASSYGQGDYGYTF.

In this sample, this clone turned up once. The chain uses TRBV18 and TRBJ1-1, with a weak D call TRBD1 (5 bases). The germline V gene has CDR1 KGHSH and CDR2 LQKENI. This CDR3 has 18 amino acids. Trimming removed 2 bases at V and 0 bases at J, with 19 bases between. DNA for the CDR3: TGTGCCAGCTCACCAATGGACACCCCGAAAGGAATGAACACTGAAGCTTTCTTT. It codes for CASSPMDTPKGMNTEAFF.

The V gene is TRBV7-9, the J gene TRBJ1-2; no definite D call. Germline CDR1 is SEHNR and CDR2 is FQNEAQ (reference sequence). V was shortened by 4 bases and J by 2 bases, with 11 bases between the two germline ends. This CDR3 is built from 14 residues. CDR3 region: CASSSVAANYGYTF. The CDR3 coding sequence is TGTGCCAGCAGCTCCGTAGCCGCAAACTATGGCTACACCTTC.

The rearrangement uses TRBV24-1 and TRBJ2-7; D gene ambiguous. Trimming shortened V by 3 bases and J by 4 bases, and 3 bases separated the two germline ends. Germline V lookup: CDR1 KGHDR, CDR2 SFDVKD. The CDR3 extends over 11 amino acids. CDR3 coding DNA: TGTGCCACCAGTGATCCATACGAGCAGTACTTC. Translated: CATSDPYEQYF.